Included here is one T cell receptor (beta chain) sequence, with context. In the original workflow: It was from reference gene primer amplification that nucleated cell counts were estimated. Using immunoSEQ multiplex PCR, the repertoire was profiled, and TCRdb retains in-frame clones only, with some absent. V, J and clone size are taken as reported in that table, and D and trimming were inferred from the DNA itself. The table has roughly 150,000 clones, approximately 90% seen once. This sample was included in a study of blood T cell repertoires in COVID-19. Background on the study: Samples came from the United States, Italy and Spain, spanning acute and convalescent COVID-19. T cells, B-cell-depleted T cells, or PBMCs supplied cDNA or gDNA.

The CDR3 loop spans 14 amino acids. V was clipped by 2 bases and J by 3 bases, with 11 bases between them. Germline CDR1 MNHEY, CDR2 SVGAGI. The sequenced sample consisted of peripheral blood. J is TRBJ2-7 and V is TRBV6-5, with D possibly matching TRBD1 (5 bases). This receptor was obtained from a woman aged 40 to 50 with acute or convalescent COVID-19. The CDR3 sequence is CASSYRGRDYEQYF. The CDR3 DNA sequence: TGTGCCAGCAGTTACCGCGGCAGGGACTACGAGCAGTACTTC.